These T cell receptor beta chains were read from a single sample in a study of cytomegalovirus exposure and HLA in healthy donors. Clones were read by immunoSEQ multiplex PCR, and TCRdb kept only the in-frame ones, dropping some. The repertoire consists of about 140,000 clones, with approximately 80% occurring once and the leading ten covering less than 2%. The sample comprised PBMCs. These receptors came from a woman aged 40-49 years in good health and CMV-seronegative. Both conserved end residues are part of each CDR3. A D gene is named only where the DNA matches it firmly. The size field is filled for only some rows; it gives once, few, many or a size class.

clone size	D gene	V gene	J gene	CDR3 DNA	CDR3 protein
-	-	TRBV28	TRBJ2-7	TGTGCCAGCAGTCTGCAGGGATCCTACGAGCAGTACTTC	CASSLQGSYEQYF
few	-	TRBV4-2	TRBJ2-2	TGTGCCAGCAGCCAAGAGGCACAGGGGAACACCGGGGAGCTGTTTTTT	CASSQEAQGNTGELFF
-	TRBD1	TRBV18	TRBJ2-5	TGTGCCAGCTCACAGGGGGCCGGGGAGACCCAGTACTTC	CASSQGAGETQYF
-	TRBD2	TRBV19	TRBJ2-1	TGTGCCAGTAGCCCAGCAGTAGCGGGAGAAAATGAGCAGTTCTTC	CASSPAVAGENEQFF
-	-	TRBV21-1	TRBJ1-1	TGTGCCAGCACCGAGACAGGGAATGCCTCGATGGCTTTCTTT	CASTETGNASMAFF
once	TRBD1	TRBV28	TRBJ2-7	TGTGCCAGCAGTTGGCCGGGACAGGGCTCTTACGAGCAGTACTTC	CASSWPGQGSYEQYF
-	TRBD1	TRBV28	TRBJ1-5	TGTGCCAGCAGTTTCCCCGGACAGGGGCGAAGCAATCAGCCCCAGCATTTT	CASSFPGQGRSNQPQHF
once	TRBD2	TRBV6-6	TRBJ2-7	TGTGCCAGCACAGCTAGCGGGAGTACCCTCTACGAGCAGTACTTC	CASTASGSTLYEQYF
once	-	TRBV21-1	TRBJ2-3	TGTGCCAGCAGCAAAGATCTAGCGGGAGTTGAAGCAGATACGCAGTATTTT	CASSKDLAGVEADTQYF
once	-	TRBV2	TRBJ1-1	TGTGCCAGCAGTTATGAACTTTTGAACACTGAAGCTTTCTTT	CASSYELLNTEAFF